One and the same sample provided the 20 T cell receptor beta chains below, sequenced in a study of T cell responses to AZD1222 COVID-19 vaccine. Some clones are missing from TCRdb's copy, which holds only in-frame ones; the method was immunoSEQ multiplex PCR. The sample lists some 90,000 clones; about 93% were seen once. The material was peripheral blood, obtained on day 0 of MenACWY control vaccination. The receptor source for this set is an adult in good health.

V usage is TRBV5-6 and J usage is TRBJ1-2, with TRBD1 identical over 8 bases. The CDR3 totals 15 residues. The V segment lost 0 bases and the J segment 2 bases; nucleotides outside the gene matches: 3. Germline V gives CDR1 SGHDT, CDR2 YYEEEE. CDR3 DNA: TGTGCCAGCAGCTTGGAGGACAGGGTGAACTATGGCTACACCTTC. It is translated as CASSLEDRVNYGYTF. Filled out from reference TRBV5-6 and TRBJ1-2, the complete variable domain reads DAGVTQSPTHLIKTRGQQVTLRCSPKSGHDTVSWYQQALGQGPQFIFQYYEEEERQRGNFPDRFSGHQFPNYSSELNVNALLLGDSALYLCASSLEDRVNYGYTFGSGTRLTVV.

V gene TRBV6-5 combines with J gene TRBJ2-5; TRBD2 might be the D (7 bases). Looked up from germline, CDR1 is MNHEY and CDR2 is SVGAGI. Trimming removed 4 bases at V and 4 bases at J, with 16 bases between. The CDR3 runs to 15 residues. This CDR3 is CASSFRGAGGETQYF. As DNA, the CDR3 is TGTGCCAGCAGTTTTCGGGGGGCAGGAGGAGAGACCCAGTACTTC.

The rearrangement uses TRBV5-1 and TRBJ1-2; D is unclear. The V end lost 4 bases, the J end lost 0 bases, and 7 bases lay between the germline ends. CDR1 and CDR2 from the germline V gene are SGHRS and YFSETQ. The length of the CDR3 is 13 residues. CDR3 sequence (DNA): TGCGCCAGCAGCGGCGGAACTAACTATGGCTACACCTTC. Translated: CASSGGTNYGYTF.

The gene calls are TRBV15 and TRBJ1-5; perhaps TRBD1 as D (5 bases). The CDR3 has 15 amino acids. Looked up from germline, CDR1 is LNHNV and CDR2 is YYDKDF (reference sequence). The V end lost 0 bases, the J end lost 6 bases, and 12 bases lay between the germline ends. The CDR3 coding sequence is TGTGCCACCAGCAGAGAGGTTGGGGGTTTTCAGCCCCAGCATTTT. The encoded protein is CATSREVGGFQPQHF.

The genes are TRBV6-1 and TRBJ2-7; D is unclear. Germline-derived CDR1 and CDR2 are MNHNS and SASEGT. The CDR3 sequence is 13 residues long. V was pared by 3 bases and J by 2 bases, with 8 bases between. The DNA of the CDR3 is TGTGCCAGCAGTGACAGTGCCACCTACGAGCAGTACTTC. Translation gives CASSDSATYEQYF.

The genes are TRBV7-3 and TRBJ2-1; the match to TRBD2 covers 15 bases. V dropped 2 bases and J dropped 9; count of bases not matched to a gene: 11. Germline V gene sequence: CDR1 SGHTA, CDR2 FQGTGA. This CDR3 comprises 18 residues. CDR3 amino acids: CASSLWGRTSGRAAEQFF. CDR3 DNA: TGTGCCAGCAGCTTATGGGGGCGGACTAGCGGGAGGGCCGCTGAGCAGTTCTTC.

This sequence joins TRBV6-5 and TRBJ1-5; 8 bases map to TRBD1. With V trimmed by 9 bases and J by 1 base, 8 bases remained unmatched. The germline CDR1 and CDR2 sequences are MNHEY and SVGAGI. The CDR3 sequence is 15 residues long. The CDR3 DNA reads as TGTGCCAGGACAGGGGAGCGAGGCAGCAATCAGCCCCAGCATTTT. This gives the protein CARTGERGSNQPQHF.

V and J are TRBV9 and TRBJ1-1; no definite D call. Germline CDR1 SGDLS, CDR2 YYNGEE. The germline V and J ends were trimmed by 4 bases and 1 base, with 8 bases remaining between them. This CDR3 spans 13 amino acids. CDR3 DNA: TGTGCCAGCAGCACTATATCGAACACTGAAGCTTTCTTT. This sequence encodes CASSTISNTEAFF.

This sequence joins TRBV19 and TRBJ2-6; the match to TRBD1 covers 7 bases. Germline loops: CDR1 LNHDA, CDR2 SQIVND (reference sequence). CDR3 size: 18 residues. After removal of 5 bases from V and 4 bases from J, the junction contained 14 bases not matched to a gene. The DNA for the CDR3 is TGTGCCAGTAGTCCCGGGCAGGGGGACCCCGTCGGGGCCAACGTCCTGACTTTC. The encoded protein is CASSPGQGDPVGANVLTF.

The CDR3 DNA follows: TGTGCCACCAGTGACCGGGGGACAGGGTTTGAGGAGACCCAGTACTTC. It translates to CATSDRGTGFEETQYF. The rearrangement links TRBV24-1 to TRBJ2-5; 9 bases match TRBD1. J was trimmed by 5 bases and V by 4 bases; bases with no gene match: 10. Germline CDR1 KGHDR, CDR2 SFDVKD. There are 16 residues in the CDR3.

The chain carries TRBV7-6 and TRBJ2-1; 8 bases map to TRBD2. From germline, CDR1 is SGHVS and CDR2 FNYEAQ. This CDR3 has 15 residues. With 1 base clipped from V and 1 base from J, the junction kept 0 bases outside the gene matches. The CDR3 is CASSLGGRSYNEQFF. In nucleotides, the CDR3 is TGTGCCAGCAGCTTAGGCGGGAGGTCCTACAATGAGCAGTTCTTC.

The rearrangement joins TRBV29-1 to TRBJ1-1, with 7 positions matching TRBD1. CDR1 and CDR2 from the germline V gene are SQVTM and ANQGSEA. V lost 7 bases, J lost 3 bases, and 2 bases stayed unmatched. The CDR3 is 11 amino acids. The CDR3 region is CSGGQYTEAFF. CDR3 sequence (DNA): TGCAGCGGGGGACAGTACACTGAAGCTTTCTTT.

The chain combines TRBV20-1 with TRBJ2-1; D unclear. Per the germline V gene, CDR1 is DFQATT and CDR2 is SNEGSKA (reference sequence). This CDR3 has 15 residues. Trimming pared 3 bases from V and 1 base from J, leaving 13 bases between. The CDR3 loop reads CSASPVSVSYNEQFF. The CDR3 DNA follows: TGCAGTGCTAGTCCAGTATCCGTATCCTACAATGAGCAGTTCTTC.

The J gene is TRBJ2-3, the V gene TRBV3-1 (or the pseudogene TRBV3-2), with 8 bases matching TRBD2. The V segment lost 4 bases and the J segment 4 bases; nucleotides outside the gene matches: 13. This CDR3 contains 17 residues. Germline V gene data show CDR1 as LGHDT and CDR2 as YNNKEL (reference sequence). For the CDR3, the DNA is TGTGCCAGCAGCCCCGGGGGGGTAGCGGAGAAGGCAGATACGCAGTATTTT. Translated, it gives CASSPGGVAEKADTQYF.

This chain connects TRBV10-2 to TRBJ1-6; D not resolved. V lost 6 bases and J 5 bases, leaving 5 bases between the germline ends. This CDR3 contains 12 residues. The germline gives CDR1 WSHSY, CDR2 SAAADI. CDR3 nucleotide sequence: TGCGCCAGCAGAACTAATAATTCACCCCTCCACTTT. Translating it yields CASRTNNSPLHF.

This chain connects TRBV11-2 to TRBJ1-1, with D unresolved. CDR1 is SGHAT and CDR2 is FQNNGV in the germline V gene. The CDR3 sequence is 16 residues long. The V gene lost 1 base and the J gene lost 2 bases, with 14 bases spanning the gap. The CDR3, as DNA: TGTGCCAGCAGCTTAGTAAATCGGAACGGTAACACTGAAGCTTTCTTT. Translated: CASSLVNRNGNTEAFF.

The V gene is TRBV30, the J gene TRBJ2-2; D is undetermined. With 4 bases removed from V and 6 bases from J, the gap between germline ends came to 12 bases. Germline CDR1 reads GTSNPN; CDR2 reads SVGIG (reference sequence). CDR3 length equals 13 residues. The DNA of the CDR3 is TGTGCCTGGACCAAAGGCCGAGCCGGGGAGCTGTTTTTT. Its translation: CAWTKGRAGELFF.

This sequence joins TRBV4-1 and TRBJ1-5; 7 bases are shared with TRBD1. CDR1 and CDR2 from the germline V gene are MGHRA and YSYEKL. The CDR3 contains 17 residues. J lost 1 base, V lost 1 base, and 7 bases had no gene match. CDR3 sequence: CASSQGTGVGSNQPQHF. Written as DNA, the CDR3 is TGCGCCAGCAGCCAAGGTACAGGGGTAGGGAGCAATCAGCCCCAGCATTTT.

The chain uses TRBV11-2 and TRBJ2-7; the D is unclear. Germline values: CDR1 SGHAT, CDR2 FQNNGV. Trimming removed 5 bases at V and 6 bases at J, with 11 bases between. There are 12 residues in the CDR3. This CDR3 reads CASSPTSLEQYF. CDR3 DNA sequence: TGTGCCAGCAGCCCCACCTCGCTCGAGCAGTACTTC.

V and J are TRBV3-1 (or the pseudogene TRBV3-2) and TRBJ2-7; 7 positions agree with TRBD2. This CDR3 spans 16 amino acids. With V trimmed by 0 bases and J by 0 bases, 5 bases remained unmatched. Looked up from germline, CDR1 is LGHDT and CDR2 is YNNKEL (reference sequence). This CDR3 is CASSQDRGESSYEQYF. CDR3 in DNA: TGTGCCAGCAGCCAAGATCGGGGGGAGAGCTCCTACGAGCAGTACTTC.